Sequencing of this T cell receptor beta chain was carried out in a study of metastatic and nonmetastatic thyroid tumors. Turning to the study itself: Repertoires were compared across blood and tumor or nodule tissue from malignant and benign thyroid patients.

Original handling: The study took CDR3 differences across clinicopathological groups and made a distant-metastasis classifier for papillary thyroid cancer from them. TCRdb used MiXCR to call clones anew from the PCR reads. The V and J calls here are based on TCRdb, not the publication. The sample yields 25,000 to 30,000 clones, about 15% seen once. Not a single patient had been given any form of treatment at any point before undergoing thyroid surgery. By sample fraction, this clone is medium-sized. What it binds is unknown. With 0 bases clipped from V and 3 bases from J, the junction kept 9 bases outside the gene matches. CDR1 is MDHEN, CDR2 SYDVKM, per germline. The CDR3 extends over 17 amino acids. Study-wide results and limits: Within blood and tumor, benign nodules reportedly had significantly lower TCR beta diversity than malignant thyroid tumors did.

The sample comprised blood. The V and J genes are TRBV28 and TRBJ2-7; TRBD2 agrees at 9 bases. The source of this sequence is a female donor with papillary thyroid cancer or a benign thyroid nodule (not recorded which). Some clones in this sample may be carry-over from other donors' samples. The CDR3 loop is CASSLWELTSGDYEQYF. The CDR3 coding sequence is TGTGCCAGCAGTTTATGGGAACTGACTAGCGGAGACTACGAGCAGTACTTC.